This TCR beta chain was retrieved from a study of blood T cell repertoires in COVID-19. Study overall: Material from acute and convalescent COVID-19 was sourced from the United States, Italy and Spain.

The germline V gene encodes CDR1 SGHRS and CDR2 YFSETQ. The V gene lost 0 bases and the J gene lost 2 bases, with 5 bases spanning the gap. The CDR3 length is 13 residues. Authors' data handling: It was from reference gene primer amplification that nucleated cell counts were estimated. Measured with immunoSEQ multiplex PCR; TCRdb has only the in-frame clones, and not every one. The V and J calls and the clone size are those of that table, but D and trimming were determined from the DNA. This table has fewer than 450,000 clones, 88% appearing once. Note on this clone: The identical CDR3 is also encoded by other nucleotide sequences in the sample.

Sample: peripheral blood. The V gene is TRBV5-1, the J gene TRBJ1-2; D uncertain. The TCR comes from a woman aged 50 to 60 with COVID-19, enrolled during active disease. CDR3 amino acids: CASSLGGNYGYTF. For the CDR3, the DNA is TGCGCCAGCAGCTTGGGCGGCAACTATGGCTACACCTTC.